These T cell receptor beta chains were read from a single sample in a study of Graves' ophthalmopathy and Graves' hyperthyroidism. TCRdb passed the multiplex PCR reads through MiXCR, listing each CDR3 protein once. Altogether about 150,000 distinct CDR3 sequences are present, around two fifths being singletons, with the ten largest covering around 5.5%. The sample consisted of peripheral blood. These receptors all stem from a woman aged 40 to 50 with Graves' ophthalmopathy. The CDR3 runs from the conserved cysteine through the conserved F or W. The D gene is left open where the match is weak. Some rows have no size entry. The others give once, few or many, or a class for an expanded clone.

size: many; D: .; V: TRBV12-3/TRBV12-4; J: TRBJ1-1; DNA: TGTGCCAGCAGGTCATGGGGCGGGGAGAACACTGAAGCTTTCTTT; CDR3: CASRSWGGENTEAFF
size: many; D: .; V: TRBV6-2/TRBV6-3; J: TRBJ2-7; DNA: TGTGCCAGCAGTTACCCCCTAGGCTACGAGCAGTACTTC; CDR3: CASSYPLGYEQYF
size: .; D: .; V: TRBV30; J: TRBJ1-2; DNA: TGTGCCTCCAGGGAAGGGACAAACTATGGCTACACCTTC; CDR3: CASREGTNYGYTF
size: many; D: .; V: TRBV7-9; J: TRBJ1-2; DNA: TGTGCCAGCAGCCCTATGTCAGGGTATGGTGGCTACACCTTC; CDR3: CASSPMSGYGGYTF
size: many; D: .; V: TRBV10-3; J: TRBJ1-1; DNA: TGTGCCATCAGTGTGGAGAACACTGAAGCTTTCTTT; CDR3: CAISVENTEAFF
size: .; D: .; V: TRBV20-1; J: TRBJ1-2; DNA: TGCAGTGCCAAGAGGGGCTCCTATGGCTACACCTTC; CDR3: CSAKRGSYGYTF
size: .; D: TRBD1; V: TRBV20-1; J: TRBJ2-7; DNA: TGCAGTGCTAACCTGGACAGGGTGGAGGAGCAGTACTTC; CDR3: CSANLDRVEEQYF
size: .; D: TRBD1; V: TRBV14; J: TRBJ1-1; DNA: TGTGCCAGCAGCCAAGATTGGGACAGCGAAGCTTTCTTT; CDR3: CASSQDWDSEAFF
size: many; D: .; V: TRBV6-1; J: TRBJ1-2; DNA: TGTGCCAGCAGTGAAGGACAGCCTCTTAACTATGGCTACACCTTC; CDR3: CASSEGQPLNYGYTF
size: many; D: .; V: TRBV5-1; J: TRBJ2-3; DNA: TGCGCCAGCAGCTTGGGAGCAGGGACGGGAGATACGCAGTATTTT; CDR3: CASSLGAGTGDTQYF
size: .; D: TRBD1; V: TRBV12-3/TRBV12-4; J: TRBJ2-2; DNA: TGTGCCAGCAGCCGGACAGGGGGGAGCACCGGGGAGCTGTTTTTT; CDR3: CASSRTGGSTGELFF
size: .; D: .; V: TRBV5-1; J: TRBJ1-1; DNA: TGCGCCAGCAGCTTGGTGGTGTCCCCGAACACTGAAGCTTTCTTT; CDR3: CASSLVVSPNTEAFF
size: .; D: .; V: TRBV19; J: TRBJ2-7; DNA: TGTGCCAGTAGTCCCCGGGGGACTCGCGACGATGAGCAGTACTTC; CDR3: CASSPRGTRDDEQYF
size: many; D: .; V: TRBV29-1; J: TRBJ1-1; DNA: TGCAGTCAGGGAGGGGGCACTGAAGCTTTCTTT; CDR3: CSQGGGTEAFF
size: many; D: .; V: TRBV3-1; J: TRBJ2-7; DNA: TGTGCCAGCAGCCAAGAATTGACAGTCTACGAGCAGTACTTC; CDR3: CASSQELTVYEQYF
size: .; D: .; V: TRBV6-2/TRBV6-3; J: TRBJ1-2; DNA: TGTGCCAGCAGTTCGGACCGTCACTATGGCTACACCTTC; CDR3: CASSSDRHYGYTF
size: many; D: .; V: TRBV2; J: TRBJ2-5; DNA: TGTGCCAGCAATCTCGGGGAGACCCAGTACTTC; CDR3: CASNLGETQYF
size: many; D: .; V: TRBV2; J: TRBJ1-2; DNA: TGTGCCAGCCCCTCGGACGTCTATGGCTACACCTTC; CDR3: CASPSDVYGYTF
size: many; D: TRBD1; V: TRBV29-1; J: TRBJ2-2; DNA: TGCAGCGTTCTATTGGGACAGGGGGCGACCGGGGAGCTGTTTTTT; CDR3: CSVLLGQGATGELFF
size: many; D: TRBD1; V: TRBV6-2/TRBV6-3; J: TRBJ1-5; DNA: TGTGCCAGCAGTTACTCTGGACAGGGGGCGGGCAGCAATCAGCCCCAGCATTTT; CDR3: CASSYSGQGAGSNQPQHF
size: many; D: .; V: TRBV30; J: TRBJ2-7; DNA: TGTGCCGGCGGGTGGGGCTACGAGCAGTACTTC; CDR3: CAGGWGYEQYF
size: .; D: .; V: TRBV6-5; J: TRBJ1-1; DNA: TGTGCCAGCAGTTACTGGGGGGCCATGAACACTGAAGCTTTCTTT; CDR3: CASSYWGAMNTEAFF
size: .; D: .; V: TRBV6-2/TRBV6-3; J: TRBJ1-2; DNA: TGTGCCAGCAGTTATCGCAAGGAGGGCTACACCTTC; CDR3: CASSYRKEGYTF
size: many; D: .; V: TRBV15; J: TRBJ2-2; DNA: TGTGCCACCAGCAGCACAGCTTTCACCGGGGAGCTGTTTTTT; CDR3: CATSSTAFTGELFF